A single sample gave rise to the 19 T cell receptor beta chains below, sequenced in a study of shared clonotypes between healthy human individuals. Here immunoSEQ multiplex PCR was the method, and the copy in TCRdb shows in-frame clones only, minus some. The sample has about 590,000 clones; 95% are singletons. CD45RO-negative CD8 cells positively selected for CCR7 made up the naive population, which excluded terminally differentiated effector memory CD45RA+ cells. The sequenced material came from naive CD8+ T cells sorted from blood. These receptors were obtained from a woman in her twenties or thirties in good health.

This chain connects TRBV7-8 to TRBJ2-7; D call uncertain. Per the germline V gene, CDR1 is SGHVS and CDR2 is FQNEAQ. The CDR3 consists of 13 residues. Deletions cut 5 bases from V and 2 bases from J, with 10 bases between. The CDR3 reads CASSVDVTYEQYF. In DNA form, the CDR3 reads TGTGCCAGCAGCGTAGACGTTACCTACGAGCAGTACTTC.

The chain recombines TRBV5-1 with TRBJ2-1; TRBD2 aligns across 14 bases. CDR1 and CDR2 from the germline V gene are SGHRS and YFSETQ. The CDR3 contains 22 residues. With 2 bases clipped from V and 5 bases from J, the junction kept 21 bases outside the gene matches. The CDR3 is CASSFRGLAGDRSPGRNNEQFF. The CDR3 DNA reads TGCGCCAGCAGCTTCAGGGGACTAGCGGGAGATCGGAGTCCAGGTAGGAACAATGAGCAGTTCTTC.

The J gene is TRBJ2-5, the V gene TRBV11-2; possible D gene TRBD2, 6 bases. Germline V gene data show CDR1 as SGHAT and CDR2 as FQNNGV. V was cut by 1 base and J by 2 bases, with 11 bases left in between. The CDR3 covers 15 residues. In nucleotides, the CDR3 is TGTGCCAGCAGCTTAGGCATAGCGGCACAAGAGACCCAGTACTTC. Protein product: CASSLGIAAQETQYF.

V usage is TRBV19 and J usage is TRBJ2-7, with D possibly TRBD2 on 5 matching bases. Trimming removed 1 base from V and 5 bases from J, with 15 bases in between. Looked up from germline, CDR1 is LNHDA and CDR2 is SQIVND (reference sequence). This CDR3 has 15 amino acids. DNA for the CDR3: TGTGCCAGTAGTATAGTGGGTAGCGAAGACCACGAGCAGTACTTC. Protein product: CASSIVGSEDHEQYF.

The gene calls are TRBV5-6 and TRBJ2-1; D possibly matches TRBD1 or TRBD2 (5 bases each). The CDR3 has 16 residues. V lost 0 bases to trimming and J lost 2 bases, with 12 bases between them. CDR1 is SGHDT, CDR2 YYEEEE, per germline. CDR3: CASSLGTGGTYNEQFF. The DNA of the CDR3 is TGTGCCAGCAGCTTGGGTACTGGGGGAACCTACAATGAGCAGTTCTTC. Full variable domain (remainder filled in from reference TRBV5-6 and TRBJ2-1): DAGVTQSPTHLIKTRGQQVTLRCSPKSGHDTVSWYQQALGQGPQFIFQYYEEEERQRGNFPDRFSGHQFPNYSSELNVNALLLGDSALYLCASSLGTGGTYNEQFFGPGTRLTVL.

The CDR3 loop reads CASSLGGPGDEQFF. CDR3 sequence (DNA): TGTGCCAGCAGTTTGGGAGGGCCGGGGGATGAGCAGTTCTTC. This chain links TRBV27 with TRBJ2-1, with 7 bases identical to TRBD2. The CDR3 loop spans 14 amino acids. In germline, CDR1 is MNHEY, CDR2 SMNVEV (reference sequence). J lost 8 bases, V lost 3 bases, and 7 bases had no gene match.

The chain has TRBV14 and TRBJ2-7; 7 bases map to TRBD1. CDR1 is SGHDN and CDR2 is FVKESK in the germline V gene. V was clipped by 3 bases and J by 0 bases; unmatched bases: 2. This CDR3 has 14 amino acids. CDR3 DNA: TGTGCCAGCAGCCAGGCAGGGGGCTCCTACGAGCAGTACTTC. Protein: CASSQAGGSYEQYF.

The chain is built from TRBV11-3 and TRBJ2-7, with TRBD1 identical over 9 bases. The germline gives CDR1 SGHNT, CDR2 YENEEA. The CDR3 is 14 residues long. V lost 5 bases, J lost 3 bases, and 5 bases stayed unmatched. The CDR3, as DNA: TGTGCCAGCAGCCCCGGGACAGGGATCTACGAGCAGTACTTC. Its translation is CASSPGTGIYEQYF.

J is TRBJ2-1 and V is TRBV4-1; D may be TRBD2 (6 bases). From germline, CDR1 is MGHRA and CDR2 YSYEKL. The CDR3 covers 17 residues. Trimming shortened V by 7 bases and J by 9 bases, and 28 bases separated the two germline ends. The chain's CDR3 is CASTFFEAGVTPREQFF. CDR3 nucleotides: TGCGCCAGCACCTTCTTTGAAGCGGGCGTGACCCCCCGTGAGCAGTTCTTC.

J is TRBJ2-2 and V is TRBV27; tentatively, D is TRBD1 or TRBD2 (6 bases each). The CDR3 sequence is 15 residues long. CDR1 is MNHEY, CDR2 SMNVEV, per germline (reference sequence). Trimming removed 6 bases at V and 2 bases at J, with 13 bases between. In DNA, the CDR3 is TGTGCCAGCAGCTGGGGGCGGGATAACACCGGGGAGCTGTTTTTT. It specifies CASSWGRDNTGELFF.

This rearrangement joins TRBV6-1 to TRBJ1-1; the D is unclear. This CDR3 contains 13 residues. Germline V CDR1 and CDR2: MNHNS, SASEGT. Trimming removed 7 bases from V and 3 bases from J, with 12 bases in between. CDR3 bases: TGTGCCAGCAAAGAAGACGGATACACTGAAGCTTTCTTT. Translation: CASKEDGYTEAFF.

The chain employs TRBV28 and TRBJ2-3; TRBD1 or TRBD2 may be the D gene (5 bases each). The length of the CDR3 is 16 residues. Per the germline V gene, CDR1 is MDHEN and CDR2 is SYDVKM. V was clipped by 6 bases and J by 2 bases, with 18 bases between them. CDR3 DNA sequence: TGTGCCAGCAGCCGAGGGGACGGAGACGACACAGATACGCAGTATTTT. This translates into CASSRGDGDDTDTQYF. Based on the CDR3 plus reference TRBV28 and TRBJ2-3, the full variable domain is DVKVTQSSRYLVKRTGEKVFLECVQDMDHENMFWYRQDPGLGLRLIYFSYDVKMKEKGDIPEGYSVSREKKERFSLILESASTNQTSMYLCASSRGDGDDTDTQYFGPGTRLTVL.

The J gene is TRBJ2-1, the V gene TRBV4-1; the match to TRBD1 covers 7 bases. The length of the CDR3 is 16 residues. Germline V lookup: CDR1 MGHRA, CDR2 YSYEKL. With 3 bases clipped from V and 3 bases from J, the junction kept 8 bases outside the gene matches. This CDR3 is CASSHPYRGHYNEQFF. CDR3 in DNA: TGCGCCAGCAGCCATCCCTACAGGGGTCACTACAATGAGCAGTTCTTC.

In its sample, this clone was seen once. The rearrangement links TRBV10-3 to TRBJ1-4, with D maybe TRBD1 (6 bases). The CDR3 extends over 15 amino acids. Germline CDR1 is ENHRY and CDR2 is SYGVKD. Between the trimmed V and J ends, which lost 0 bases and 13 bases, there was a span of 18 bases. The CDR3 DNA reads as TGTGCCATCAGTGAGTCGCGGACGGCCAAAGGGGGACTGTTTTTT. This encodes CAISESRTAKGGLFF.

This sequence joins TRBV27 and TRBJ2-7; 13 nucleotides match TRBD2. The CDR3 extends over 19 amino acids. Germline CDR1 reads MNHEY; CDR2 reads SMNVEV (reference sequence). V dropped 5 bases and J dropped 0; count of bases not matched to a gene: 13. The CDR3, as DNA: TGTGCCAGCAGTCCTTACCCGGGACTAGCGGGGATTAGCTCCTACGAGCAGTACTTC. This translates into CASSPYPGLAGISSYEQYF.

The V gene is TRBV10-3, the J gene TRBJ1-4, with D uncertain. Germline CDR1 ENHRY, CDR2 SYGVKD. The CDR3 length is 15 residues. Trimming pared 3 bases from V and 0 bases from J, leaving 8 bases between. CDR3 nucleotide sequence: TGTGCCATCAGTGACCCGGGTGCAACTAATGAAAAACTGTTTTTT. Translated, it gives CAISDPGATNEKLFF.

The rearrangement joins TRBV2 to TRBJ1-3; D is unresolved. V dropped 5 bases and J dropped 0 bases, with 11 bases sitting between them. The CDR3 length is 15 residues. The germline CDR1 and CDR2 sequences are SNHLY and FYNNEI. This CDR3 is CASSHSLSSGNTIYF. DNA for the CDR3: TGTGCCAGCAGTCACTCACTCAGCTCTGGAAACACCATATATTTT.

The CDR3 is CARGTGGAGELFF. The CDR3 coding sequence is TGTGCCCGCGGGACAGGGGGCGCCGGGGAGCTGTTTTTT. V is TRBV21-1 and J is TRBJ2-2; no DNA check was done on the table's D call, TRBD1. TRBV21-1 is a pseudogene. The CDR3 extends over 13 amino acids.

The J gene is TRBJ2-7, the V gene TRBV27; TRBD2 is a possible D gene (6 bases). CDR3 size: 15 residues. V lost 6 bases, J lost 2 bases, and 17 bases lay in between. The germline V gene has CDR1 MNHEY and CDR2 SMNVEV (reference sequence). In DNA form, the CDR3 reads TGTGCCAGCAGGTTCGGGGGACTGGAAACCTACGAGCAGTACTTC. Translating it yields CASRFGGLETYEQYF.